One sample yielded the 16 T cell receptor beta chains listed below, sequenced in a study of cytomegalovirus exposure and HLA in healthy donors. This PCR relied on a set of 60 Vbeta primers and 13 Jbeta primers. Clones were read by immunoSEQ multiplex PCR, and TCRdb kept only the in-frame ones, dropping some. The sample has about 160,000 clones; the top ten hold roughly 2%. The specimen was PBMCs. The receptors come from a man aged 30 to 39 in good health and CMV-seronegative.

This chain connects TRBV21-1 to TRBJ1-5; TRBD1, the table's D call, was not compared with the DNA. TRBV21-1 is noted as a pseudogene. The CDR3 runs to 16 residues. The CDR3 sequence is CASSKGARRANQPQHF. The CDR3 DNA is TGTGCCAGCAGCAAGGGGGCACGGCGTGCGAATCAGCCCCAGCATTTT.

The chain joins TRBV11-2 to TRBJ2-5; a weak D match, TRBD1 (5 bases). The CDR3 contains 12 residues. Germline CDR1 and CDR2: SGHAT and FQNNGV. V lost 3 bases and J 5 bases, leaving 7 bases between the germline ends. CDR3 DNA sequence: TGTGCCAGCAGCTTTTCAGGGGAGACCCAGTACTTC. Translated, it gives CASSFSGETQYF.

The gene calls are TRBV5-6 and TRBJ2-5, with TRBD1 identical over 8 bases. The DNA end lines up better with TRBJ2-7; the J call may be wrong. There are 13 residues in the CDR3. Germline loops: CDR1 SGHDT, CDR2 YYEEEE. DNA for the CDR3: TGTGCCAGCAGCTGGGACAGGAACTACGAGCAGTACTTC. It yields the protein CASSWDRNYEQYF.

V gene TRBV18 combines with J gene TRBJ2-7; TRBD1 is a possible D gene (6 bases). The ends were cut back, 6 bases at V and 4 bases at J, with 16 bases in the middle. Per the germline V gene, CDR1 is KGHSH and CDR2 is LQKENI. This CDR3 contains 14 residues. The CDR3 DNA reads as TGTGCCAGCTCTCACTCCCAGGGGTGGTACGAGCAGTACTTC. Translation gives CASSHSQGWYEQYF.

J is TRBJ1-1 and V is TRBV5-1; perhaps TRBD1 as D (6 bases). CDR3 length: 14 amino acids. V was clipped by 3 bases and J by 1 base, with 10 bases between them. The germline V gene encodes CDR1 SGHRS and CDR2 YFSETQ. CDR3: CASSSGHSNTEAFF. The CDR3 nucleotides are TGCGCCAGCAGCTCGGGACATTCGAACACTGAAGCTTTCTTT.

The chain joins TRBV5-1 to TRBJ2-7; possible D gene TRBD1, 5 bases. With 2 bases removed from V and 4 bases from J, the gap between germline ends came to 10 bases. The germline gives CDR1 SGHRS, CDR2 YFSETQ. CDR3 length: 13 amino acids. The CDR3 spells CASSFLTEYEQYF. CDR3 coding DNA: TGCGCCAGCAGCTTCCTGACAGAGTACGAGCAGTACTTC. The full variable domain, its missing parts supplied by reference TRBV5-1 and TRBJ2-7, is KAGVTQTPRYLIKTRGQQVTLSCSPISGHRSVSWYQQTPGQGLQFLFEYFSETQRNKGNFPGRFSGRQFSNSRSEMNVSTLELGDSALYLCASSFLTEYEQYFGPGTRLTVT.

The gene calls are TRBV5-1 and TRBJ2-5, with D tentatively TRBD1 (6 bases). This CDR3 spans 13 amino acids. Per the germline V gene, CDR1 is SGHRS and CDR2 is YFSETQ. With 1 base removed from V and 5 bases from J, the gap between germline ends came to 9 bases. The DNA for the CDR3 is TGCGCCAGCAGCTTGTCAGGGGACGAGACCCAGTACTTC. Translated: CASSLSGDETQYF.

The chain is built from TRBV4-1 and TRBJ2-7; no reliable D call. Germline V gives CDR1 MGHRA, CDR2 YSYEKL. CDR3 length: 14 amino acids. The ends were cut back, 0 bases at V and 6 bases at J, with 12 bases in the middle. Here the CDR3 reads CASSQDSLVREQYF. CDR3 nucleotide sequence: TGCGCCAGCAGCCAAGATAGTCTAGTCCGCGAGCAGTACTTC.

The chain carries TRBV7-9 and TRBJ2-7; TRBD1 agrees at 8 bases. The length of the CDR3 is 13 residues. With V trimmed by 4 bases and J by 6 bases, 5 bases remained unmatched. Germline CDR1 is SEHNR and CDR2 is FQNEAQ (reference sequence). The CDR3 nucleotides read TGTGCCAGCAGCTCCACCGGGACAGGCGAGCAGTACTTC. This encodes CASSSTGTGEQYF.

This sequence joins TRBV7-9 and TRBJ2-5; 7 nucleotides line up with TRBD2. V shed 5 bases and J 5 bases; nucleotides not matched to a gene: 8. Germline values: CDR1 SEHNR, CDR2 FQNEAQ (reference sequence). This CDR3 comprises 14 residues. CDR3 in DNA: TGTGCCAGCAGCAGCCTCCGGGAGGAGGAGACCCAGTACTTC. Protein sequence: CASSSLREEETQYF.

This sequence joins TRBV5-6 and TRBJ2-5; a possible D gene is TRBD1 (6 bases). The end of the DNA aligns better with TRBJ2-7, so the J call may be wrong. CDR3 length equals 15 residues. Germline-derived CDR1 and CDR2 are SGHDT and YYEEEE. The CDR3 sequence is CASSPPGQEFYEQYF. CDR3 DNA: TGTGCCAGCAGCCCTCCGGGACAAGAATTCTACGAGCAGTACTTC.

The V and J genes are TRBV5-1 and TRBJ1-4; possible D gene TRBD1, 5 bases. CDR3 length: 16 residues. Trimming pared 4 bases from V and 4 bases from J, leaving 17 bases between. CDR1 SGHRS and CDR2 YFSETQ come from the germline V gene. The CDR3 here is CASSRFGGHNNEKLFF. CDR3 coding DNA: TGCGCCAGCAGCCGGTTCGGGGGTCACAATAATGAAAAACTGTTTTTT.

The chain uses TRBV12-5 and TRBJ1-4, with TRBD1 matching over 7 bases. Germline V gene sequence: CDR1 LGHNT, CDR2 FRNRAP. The CDR3 consists of 14 residues. V shed 6 bases, J shed 7 bases, and the junction held 8 bases outside the gene matches. The CDR3 DNA follows: TGTGCTAGTGGGTCGGGACAGCTATCTGAAAAACTGTTTTTT. Protein product: CASGSGQLSEKLFF.

This chain joins TRBV12-5 and TRBJ2-7; D may be TRBD1 (6 bases). The ends were cut back, 5 bases at V and 1 base at J, with 18 bases in the middle. CDR3 length: 16 residues. Germline CDR1 is LGHNT and CDR2 is FRNRAP. The CDR3: CASGAIDRFPSYEQYF. The CDR3, as DNA: TGTGCTAGTGGTGCAATAGACAGGTTCCCTTCCTACGAGCAGTACTTC. Variable domain in full (rest from reference TRBV12-5 and TRBJ2-7): DARVTQTPRHKVTEMGQEVTMRCQPILGHNTVFWYRQTMMQGLELLAYFRNRAPLDDSGMPKDRFSAEMPDATLATLKIQPSEPRDSAVYFCASGAIDRFPSYEQYFGPGTRLTVT.

The CDR3 DNA reads as TGTGCCAGCTCACCGAGAGGACAGATACAAGAGACCCAGTACTTC. Its protein product is CASSPRGQIQETQYF. The V call is TRBV18, the J call TRBJ2-5, with D possibly being TRBD1 (6 bases). Germline lookup yields CDR1 KGHSH and CDR2 LQKENI. The CDR3 covers 15 residues. V lost 3 bases and J 2 bases, leaving 13 bases between the germline ends.

J is TRBJ2-7 and V is TRBV6-5, with 7 nucleotides matching TRBD2. The CDR3 has 13 residues. V was pared by 4 bases and J by 5 bases, with 5 bases of the junction left unmatched. Germline assignment: CDR1 MNHEY and CDR2 SVGAGI. The CDR3 DNA reads TGTGCCAGCAGTTCGGGGGGTTGGCACGAGCAGTACTTC. Protein product: CASSSGGWHEQYF.